These 5 T cell receptor beta chains share one sample of origin, sequenced in a study of a mutant IDH1 vaccine in newly diagnosed glioma. Indicated time point: week 5, during vaccination. Each dose delivered 300 ug of mutant IDH1 20-mer peptide subcutaneously with imiquimod. Their recognized antigens are unknown. Measured with immunoSEQ multiplex PCR; TCRdb has only the in-frame clones, and not every one. The data contain tens of thousands of clones, 90% to 95% of them seen just once; the ten biggest clones take up approximately 0.6%. The specimen was PBMCs, collected from a glioma patient whose treatment included an IDH1 peptide vaccine. These receptors came from a woman in her fifties or sixties with glioma.

The chain has TRBV6-1 and TRBJ2-7; 8 bases are shared with TRBD2. The junction had 11 bases not matched to a gene; V was cut back by 8 bases and J by 2 bases. The CDR3 is made up of 15 amino acids. In germline, CDR1 is MNHNS, CDR2 SASEGT. The CDR3 spells CASAIISGTTYEQYF. The CDR3 coding sequence is TGTGCCAGCGCTATAATTAGCGGGACAACCTACGAGCAGTACTTC.

The rearrangement uses TRBV28 and TRBJ1-2; D not resolved. Trimming pared 5 bases from V and 4 bases from J, leaving 5 bases between. Germline V gene data show CDR1 as MDHEN and CDR2 as SYDVKM. The CDR3 extends over 11 amino acids. The CDR3 sequence is CASSRGYGYTF. The DNA for the CDR3 is TGTGCCAGCAGTCGGGGCTATGGCTACACCTTC.

V gene TRBV4-2 combines with J gene TRBJ1-6, with D tentatively TRBD1 (6 bases). CDR3 length equals 14 residues. The germline V and J ends were trimmed by 1 base and 7 bases, with 8 bases remaining between them. Germline V gene sequence: CDR1 LGHNA, CDR2 YNFKEQ. The CDR3 DNA follows: TGTGCCAGCAGCCAAGGGACAGAGAATTCACCCCTCCACTTT. Translated, it gives CASSQGTENSPLHF.

V and J are TRBV6-1 and TRBJ1-5; a weak D match, TRBD1 (6 bases). The CDR3 totals 17 residues. From germline, CDR1 is MNHNS and CDR2 SASEGT. Trimming left V 4 bases short and J 0 bases short, with 16 bases between. CDR3 sequence: CASSVRTVIASNQPQHF. Written as DNA, the CDR3 is TGTGCCAGCAGTGTCAGGACAGTAATTGCTAGCAATCAGCCCCAGCATTTT.

This clone was detected once. The chain has TRBV25-1 and TRBJ2-5; 7 bases are shared with TRBD2. Germline V gene lookup returns CDR1 MGHDK and CDR2 SYGVNS. V shed 8 bases and J 4 bases; nucleotides not matched to a gene: 10. This CDR3 comprises 14 residues. The CDR3 coding sequence is TGTGCCAGCGGGGCGGGGGAGAGGGGAGAGACCCAGTACTTC. This encodes CASGAGERGETQYF.